These 10 T cell receptor beta chains originate from one sample sequenced in a study of Graves' ophthalmopathy and Graves' hyperthyroidism. The authors amplified TCR beta CDR3 regions, and they did so from RNA transcripts for repertoire sequencing. HTBI primers primed a first-round RT-PCR, and a second-round multiplex PCR followed. One entry per CDR3 protein results from TCRdb running MiXCR on the multiplex PCR reads. Among 620,000 or so distinct CDR3 sequences listed, approximately 21% were seen once. Specimen: peripheral blood. The receptors were sampled from a woman under 30 with stable Graves' hyperthyroidism. Some clones in this sample may be carry-over from other donors' samples.

This clonotype was counted at least ten times. CDR3 in DNA: TGTGCCAGCAGTTACTCGAGAGACGGGTATAGCAATCAGCCCCAGCATTTT. Its protein is CASSYSRDGYSNQPQHF. The rearrangement uses TRBV6-5 and TRBJ1-5; no reliable D call. The V end lost 0 bases, the J end lost 0 bases, and 12 bases lay between the germline ends. Germline V gene lookup returns CDR1 MNHEY and CDR2 SVGAGI. This CDR3 has 17 residues.

This clonotype was observed many times. The rearrangement uses TRBV7-9 and TRBJ2-7; 12 bases fit TRBD2. The CDR3 extends over 15 amino acids. V trimming: 1 base; J trimming: 4 bases; junction bases outside the gene matches: 2. The V gene's germline CDR1 is SEHNR and CDR2 FQNEAQ (reference sequence). Written as DNA, the CDR3 is TGTGCCAGCAGCTTAGGACTAGCGGGGGAGTACGAGCAGTACTTC. Translated, it gives CASSLGLAGEYEQYF.

In this sample, this clonotype turned up many times. CDR3 sequence reads: CASSKLAASTDTQYF. The DNA of the CDR3 is TGTGCCAGCAGCAAACTAGCGGCTAGCACAGATACGCAGTATTTT. The rearrangement joins TRBV6-1 to TRBJ2-3; the match to TRBD2 covers 8 bases. The CDR3 is made up of 15 amino acids. Losses at the gene ends were 6 bases for V and 0 bases for J; bases not matched to a gene: 5. The V gene's germline CDR1 is MNHNS and CDR2 SASEGT.

This clonotype was recorded many times. This sequence joins TRBV2 and TRBJ2-7; no definite D call. The germline V and J ends were trimmed by 6 bases and 0 bases, with 12 bases remaining between them. Per germline, CDR1 SNHLY and CDR2 FYNNEI. The CDR3 is 14 residues long. The chain's CDR3 is CASRTDGTSYEQYF. Written as DNA, the CDR3 is TGTGCCAGCAGGACGGACGGCACCTCCTACGAGCAGTACTTC.

This clonotype was counted many times. The rearrangement links TRBV29-1 to TRBJ2-2, with 11 bases matching TRBD2. CDR3 length: 15 amino acids. Losses at the gene ends were 5 bases for V and 0 bases for J; bases not matched to a gene: 2. Germline V lookup: CDR1 SQVTM, CDR2 ANQGSEA. The CDR3 DNA follows: TGCAGCGTTCCTAGCGGGGGGACGAACACCGGGGAGCTGTTTTTT. Translating gives CSVPSGGTNTGELFF.

The sample holds many counts of this clonotype. The rearrangement uses TRBV12-5 and TRBJ1-1; a possible D gene is TRBD1 (5 bases). Germline lookup yields CDR1 LGHNT and CDR2 FRNRAP. This CDR3 is 11 amino acids long. V was pared by 7 bases and J by 6 bases, with 9 bases between. CDR3 amino acids: CASAWGAEAFF. The CDR3 nucleotides are TGTGCTAGTGCCTGGGGGGCTGAAGCTTTCTTT.

The V and J genes are TRBV28 and TRBJ2-2; 7 nucleotides match TRBD1. The V gene's germline CDR1 is MDHEN and CDR2 SYDVKM. This CDR3 comprises 15 residues. Trimming took 6 bases from V and 8 from J; bases not matched to a gene: 12. CDR3 nucleotides: TGTGCCAGCAGACGTACACCGACAGGGTCGGGGGAGCTGTTTTTT. Translating it yields CASRRTPTGSGELFF.

V and J are TRBV30 and TRBJ2-5, with D tentatively TRBD1 or TRBD2 (6 bases each). This CDR3 has 13 amino acids. In germline, CDR1 is GTSNPN, CDR2 SVGIG (reference sequence). The V and J ends lost 5 bases and 2 bases respectively, with 12 bases between them. DNA of the CDR3: TGTGCCTGGCAAGGGGGGTTACAAGAGACCCAGTACTTC. This encodes CAWQGGLQETQYF.

The sample holds many counts of this clonotype. The V gene is TRBV6-5, the J gene TRBJ2-7; TRBD2 is a possible D gene (6 bases). Germline V gene lookup returns CDR1 MNHEY and CDR2 SVGAGI. The V and J ends lost 5 bases and 3 bases respectively, with 14 bases between them. This CDR3 has 14 amino acids. CDR3 bases: TGTGCCAGCAGTCCCCGGGACTTTGACTACGAGCAGTACTTC. It encodes CASSPRDFDYEQYF.

This clonotype was detected ten times or more. CDR3 bases: TGCAGTGCTAGTCTCCTGACCCTGGGGACTAGCGAGTTGGGTACGCAGTATTTT. Translating it yields CSASLLTLGTSELGTQYF. The chain has TRBV20-1 and TRBJ2-3; 10 bases are shared with TRBD2. Germline V gives CDR1 DFQATT, CDR2 SNEGSKA (reference sequence). This CDR3 region has 18 residues. J was trimmed by 8 bases and V by 3 bases; bases with no gene match: 20.